This TCR beta chain was retrieved from a study of glioma-infiltrating T cells after dendritic cell vaccination. Study as a whole: Samples are from glioblastoma patients in Phase I and II dendritic cell vaccine trials. Findings and caveats of the study: No direct clonality-survival link was found; a diverse polyclonal response may matter.

As to this clone: The target antigen is unknown.

TCRB CDR3 was amplified from 2 ug genomic DNA or less. The primer mix had 60 V beta and 13 J beta primers. Method: immunoSEQ multiplex PCR; TCRdb's copy keeps in-frame clones and lacks some. The data contain over 65,000 clones, about 85% of them singletons. This sample's time point: after dendritic cell vaccination, including at tumor progression/relapse. CDR1 is MGHRA and CDR2 is YSYEKL in the germline V gene. The V end lost 0 bases, the J end lost 6 bases, and 5 bases lay between the germline ends. This CDR3 has 13 amino acids. This material consisted of blood, taken after dendritic cell vaccination. The origin of this receptor is a human donor with glioblastoma. The chain combines TRBV4-1 with TRBJ2-2; D not resolved. In DNA, the CDR3 is TGCGCCAGCAGCCAAGATCGAGCCGGGGAGCTGTTTTTT. It encodes CASSQDRAGELFF.